Each of the 15 T cell receptor beta chains below was sequenced from the same sample in a study of beta chain features in type 1 diabetes. Since all of the isolated RNA was reverse transcribed, expressed TCRB transcripts were what got sequenced. Produced via immunoSEQ multiplex PCR; TCRdb's table is partial and in-frame only. The profile shows 150,000 to 190,000 clones, about a tenth of them singletons. General study results and limits: People with Type 1 diabetes carried modestly yet significantly shorter TCRB CDR3s in all four CD4+ subsets.

These receptors lack a known antigen. The sequenced material came from central memory CD4+ T cells from blood. These receptor sequences come from a young man with type 1 diabetes.

This clone was counted a few times. The chain joins TRBV6-5 to TRBJ2-7, with 8 bases identical to TRBD1. This CDR3 has 12 amino acids. Unmatched junction bases numbered 5, after V lost 11 bases and J lost 2 bases. Germline loops: CDR1 MNHEY, CDR2 SVGAGI. CDR3 coding DNA: TGTGCCGATAGGGGACAGGCCTACGAGCAGTACTTC. Translation gives CADRGQAYEQYF.

The chain has TRBV7-8 and TRBJ1-3, with a tentative D call TRBD1 (5 bases). This CDR3 is 13 amino acids long. Trimming pared 5 bases from V and 7 bases from J, leaving 12 bases between. Germline lookup yields CDR1 SGHVS and CDR2 FQNEAQ. CDR3 nucleotide sequence: TGTGCCAGCAGCCCGGGGGTGGGTAACACCATATATTTT. This codes for CASSPGVGNTIYF.

The chain is built from TRBV27 and TRBJ2-1; TRBD2 matches 14 bases. CDR1 and CDR2 (germline): MNHEY, SMNVEV (reference sequence). J was trimmed by 4 bases and V by 5 bases; bases with no gene match: 13. This CDR3 is 19 amino acids long. The CDR3 region is CASSPLPGLAGARYNEQFF. The DNA of the CDR3 is TGTGCCAGCAGTCCACTGCCGGGACTAGCGGGAGCGAGATACAATGAGCAGTTCTTC.

The CDR3 here is CASSFGTSGRRKGDTQYF. The CDR3 DNA reads as TGTGCCAGCAGCTTTGGGACTAGCGGGAGAAGGAAGGGGGATACGCAGTATTTT. The rearrangement joins TRBV11-2 to TRBJ2-3; 14 nucleotides match TRBD2. The length of the CDR3 is 18 residues. The V gene end was trimmed by 3 bases and the J gene end by 6 bases; junction bases not matched to a gene: 11. Germline CDR1 reads SGHAT; CDR2 reads FQNNGV.

This chain joins TRBV7-9 and TRBJ1-5; no reliable D call. The CDR3 spans 14 residues. Looked up from germline, CDR1 is SEHNR and CDR2 is FQNEAQ (reference sequence). V lost 2 bases to trimming and J lost 0 bases, with 5 bases between them. This CDR3 is CASSLQNSNQPQHF. CDR3 DNA: TGTGCCAGCAGCTTACAGAATAGCAATCAGCCCCAGCATTTT.

In this sample, this clone turned up a few times. The chain carries TRBV7-2 and TRBJ2-1; 13 bases agree with TRBD2. The germline V gene encodes CDR1 SGHTA and CDR2 FQGNSA. V shed 5 bases and J 6 bases; nucleotides not matched to a gene: 4. The CDR3 loop spans 15 amino acids. CDR3 sequence reads: CASSPTSGRFNEQFF. In nucleotides, the CDR3 is TGTGCCAGCAGCCCGACTAGCGGGAGGTTCAATGAGCAGTTCTTC.

This clone was counted between two and nine times. The same CDR3 arises from other DNA sequences in this sample as well. The genes are TRBV9 and TRBJ2-3; the match to TRBD1 covers 8 bases. V lost 0 bases to trimming and J lost 2 bases; unmatched junction nucleotides: 2. CDR3 length: 15 amino acids. CDR1 and CDR2 from the germline V gene are SGDLS and YYNGEE. CDR3 DNA: TGTGCCAGCAGCGTAGGACAGGGGCCCACAGATACGCAGTATTTT. Amino acid sequence: CASSVGQGPTDTQYF.

This rearrangement joins TRBV28 to TRBJ1-1, with D unclear. The germline V and J ends were trimmed by 5 bases and 5 bases, with 15 bases remaining between them. Looked up from germline, CDR1 is MDHEN and CDR2 is SYDVKM. The CDR3 spans 14 residues. For the CDR3, the DNA is TGTGCCAGCAGTCGACACTCCAGTTGGACTGAAGCTTTCTTT. Its protein is CASSRHSSWTEAFF.

This clone has just a few counts. The chain employs TRBV18 and TRBJ2-7, with 8 bases that match TRBD1. Per germline, CDR1 KGHSH and CDR2 LQKENI. The length of the CDR3 is 14 residues. V trimming: 6 bases; J trimming: 7 bases; junction bases outside the gene matches: 11. CDR3 nucleotide sequence: TGTGCCAGCTCGCCTGCCGGGACAGGCTCTGAGCAGTACTTC. It is translated as CASSPAGTGSEQYF.

This clone has a handful of counts. J is TRBJ2-5 and V is TRBV7-9; 9 bases match TRBD1. The V gene end was trimmed by 0 bases and the J gene end by 3 bases; junction bases not matched to a gene: 2. This CDR3 is built from 15 residues. From germline, CDR1 is SEHNR and CDR2 FQNEAQ (reference sequence). The CDR3, as DNA: TGTGCCAGCAGCTTAGCGCGACAGGGGGAAGAGACCCAGTACTTC. Amino acid sequence: CASSLARQGEETQYF.

There are many counts of this clone. The rearrangement uses TRBV28 and TRBJ2-3; TRBD2 is a possible D gene (6 bases). The CDR3 is 13 residues long. Trimming removed 7 bases from V and 4 bases from J, with 12 bases in between. Germline lookup yields CDR1 MDHEN and CDR2 SYDVKM. DNA for the CDR3: TGTGCCAGCACTAACGGGGGAGCAGATACGCAGTATTTT. It is translated as CASTNGGADTQYF.

This clone was observed a few times. The chain recombines TRBV10-3 with TRBJ2-2, with TRBD2 as a possible D gene (5 bases). V lost 0 bases and J 6 bases, leaving 8 bases between the germline ends. Germline-derived CDR1 and CDR2 are ENHRY and SYGVKD. The CDR3 has 14 residues. The CDR3: CAISESGGPGELFF. CDR3 nucleotides: TGTGCCATCAGTGAGTCGGGCGGGCCCGGGGAGCTGTTTTTT.

The table lists this clone with a few counts. The gene calls are TRBV20-1 and TRBJ1-2; no definite D call. Trimming removed 6 bases from V and 3 bases from J, with 8 bases in between. CDR3 length equals 11 residues. From germline, CDR1 is DFQATT and CDR2 SNEGSKA (reference sequence). CDR3 nucleotides: TGCAGTGCCTCTACTGACTATGGCTACACCTTC. Translating gives CSASTDYGYTF.

This clone was seen more than once but under ten times. The gene calls are TRBV30 and TRBJ1-3, with D hard to call. The CDR3 is 12 amino acids. V lost 8 bases to trimming and J lost 0 bases, with 8 bases between them. Germline CDR1 and CDR2: GTSNPN and SVGIG (reference sequence). The CDR3, as DNA: TGTGCCCGCGGGTCCTCTGGAAACACCATATATTTT. This translates into CARGSSGNTIYF.

J is TRBJ1-1 and V is TRBV18; 9 bases fit TRBD1. The ends lost 3 bases at V and 3 bases at J; junction bases unmatched: 11. The CDR3 loop spans 17 amino acids. The germline CDR1 and CDR2 sequences are KGHSH and LQKENI. The CDR3 DNA reads TGTGCCAGCTCACCGGAGGGGACAGGGAGGGCCGACACTGAAGCTTTCTTT. This sequence encodes CASSPEGTGRADTEAFF.